Presented here are 22 T cell receptor beta chains from one specimen sequenced in a study of CD8+ T cells in alopecia areata. After isolation, RNA underwent reverse transcription to generate cDNA as the sequencing template. Produced via immunoSEQ multiplex PCR; TCRdb's table is partial and in-frame only. The top ten clones hold around an eighth of a sample with some 200,000 clones, under 60% of them seen once. As to treatment: oral pan-JAK inhibitor, 5-10 mg twice daily. The sample in question was CD8+ T cells sorted from blood, obtained at week 24, from a patient treated with tofacitinib. These receptors were obtained from a human donor with alopecia areata.

The CDR3 DNA is TGTGCCAGCAGCCCCGGCGGGGGGGTACAAGAGACCCAGTACTTC. Translated: CASSPGGGVQETQYF. This chain connects TRBV11-2 to TRBJ2-5; TRBD2 matches at 9 bases. With 5 bases clipped from V and 2 bases from J, the junction kept 6 bases outside the gene matches. The CDR3 extends over 15 amino acids. Germline values: CDR1 SGHAT, CDR2 FQNNGV.

Here the CDR3 reads CASSKGVNQPQHF. Written as DNA, the CDR3 is TGTGCCAGTAGTAAGGGTGTCAATCAGCCCCAGCATTTT. The chain carries TRBV19 and TRBJ1-5; unclear D gene. The CDR3 has 13 residues. V was clipped by 4 bases and J by 3 bases, with 7 bases between them. Germline CDR1 and CDR2: LNHDA and SQIVND (reference sequence).

V and J are TRBV27 and TRBJ2-7, with D perhaps assigned TRBD1 or TRBD2 (5 bases each). The germline gives CDR1 MNHEY, CDR2 SMNVEV (reference sequence). The CDR3 has 12 residues. Trimming stripped 6 bases from V and 2 bases from J, with 8 bases between. CDR3 region: CASRGETYEQYF. The CDR3 nucleotides read TGTGCCAGCAGGGGGGAGACCTACGAGCAGTACTTC.

The chain carries TRBV27 and TRBJ2-1, with 8 bases fitting TRBD2. Germline V gene data show CDR1 as MNHEY and CDR2 as SMNVEV (reference sequence). The CDR3 has 15 amino acids. Trimming removed 3 bases from V and 7 bases from J; junction bases left unmatched: 8. In DNA, the CDR3 is TGTGCCAGCAGTTTGCCGGGGGGGGGCCGAAATGAGCAGTTCTTC. This codes for CASSLPGGGRNEQFF.

The V and J genes are TRBV29-1 and TRBJ2-7, with TRBD1 as a possible D gene (5 bases). The CDR3 is made up of 15 amino acids. Trimming stripped 7 bases from V and 2 bases from J, with 21 bases between. The germline V gene has CDR1 SQVTM and CDR2 ANQGSEA. This CDR3 is CSGPTGPSPPYEQYF. CDR3 sequence (DNA): TGCAGCGGCCCTACAGGACCGTCCCCACCCTACGAGCAGTACTTC.

This clone was seen more than once but under ten times. In DNA form, the CDR3 reads TGCAGCGTCGCGGCTCCCACAGATACGCAGTATTTT. It translates to CSVAAPTDTQYF. J is TRBJ2-3 and V is TRBV29-1; D ambiguous. Trimming left V 6 bases short and J 2 bases short, with 9 bases between. The CDR3 length is 12 residues. Germline V gene lookup returns CDR1 SQVTM and CDR2 ANQGSEA.

As for this clone: This sample includes further DNA sequences coding for the same CDR3. J is TRBJ1-1 and V is TRBV2; D uncertain. Trimming cost V 1 base and J 1 base, with 4 bases left between them. There are 13 residues in the CDR3. Germline values: CDR1 SNHLY, CDR2 FYNNEI. CDR3 loop: CASSEVRNTEAFF. In nucleotides, the CDR3 is TGTGCCAGCAGTGAAGTCAGGAACACTGAAGCTTTCTTT. Looking up the rest from reference TRBV2 and TRBJ1-1 gives the full variable domain: EPEVTQTPSHQVTQMGQEVILRCVPISNHLYFYWYRQILGQKVEFLVSFYNNEISEKSEIFDDQFSVERPDGSNFTLKIRSTKLEDSAMYFCASSEVRNTEAFFGQGTRLTVV.

This clone showed up just a few times. The chain joins TRBV15 to TRBJ2-5; 8 positions match TRBD1. Trimming removed 2 bases from V and 6 bases from J; junction bases left unmatched: 14. The CDR3 extends over 17 amino acids. Germline V gene lookup returns CDR1 LNHNV and CDR2 YYDKDF (reference sequence). The CDR3 DNA follows: TGTGCCACCAGCAGATCAACTACCAGGGACAGGCAGAAGACCCAGTACTTC. Translating gives CATSRSTTRDRQKTQYF. The whole variable domain, filled in from reference TRBV15 and TRBJ2-5, reads DAMVIQNPRYQVTQFGKPVTLSCSQTLNHNVMYWYQQKSSQAPKLLFHYYDKDFNNEADTPDNFQSRRPNTSFCFLDIRSPGLGDTAMYLCATSRSTTRDRQKTQYFGPGTRLLVL.

This clone appeared a few times. The chain links TRBV4-1 to TRBJ2-7; 7 nucleotides agree with TRBD1. The CDR3 totals 14 residues. CDR1 is MGHRA, CDR2 YSYEKL, per germline. Trimming took 1 base from V and 6 from J; bases not matched to a gene: 6. CDR3: CASSQASTGFEQYF. CDR3 in DNA: TGCGCCAGCAGCCAAGCCTCGACAGGGTTCGAGCAGTACTTC.

V is TRBV27 and J is TRBJ2-4; D possibly corresponds to TRBD1 (6 bases). Germline V lookup: CDR1 MNHEY, CDR2 SMNVEV (reference sequence). The germline V and J ends were trimmed by 3 bases and 6 bases, with 12 bases remaining between them. The CDR3 has 14 residues. The chain's CDR3 is CASSFTGYGNIQYF. The CDR3 DNA reads TGTGCCAGCAGTTTTACAGGGTATGGAAACATTCAGTACTTC.

The chain combines TRBV7-9 with TRBJ1-6; a possible D gene is TRBD1 (5 bases). The CDR3 totals 14 residues. Germline lookup yields CDR1 SEHNR and CDR2 FQNEAQ (reference sequence). Deletions cut 2 bases from V and 8 bases from J, with 10 bases between. DNA for the CDR3: TGTGCCAGCAGCTTACACACCAGGGATTCACCCCTCCACTTT. Its translation: CASSLHTRDSPLHF.

The chain employs TRBV27 and TRBJ2-1, with a possible D match to TRBD1 (5 bases). V dropped 0 bases and J dropped 8 bases, with 11 bases sitting between them. The CDR3 covers 14 residues. Germline assignment: CDR1 MNHEY and CDR2 SMNVEV (reference sequence). CDR3 sequence: CASSLSRKGHEQFF. The CDR3 DNA sequence: TGTGCCAGCAGTTTATCGAGAAAGGGGCATGAGCAGTTCTTC.

Only a few counts were recorded for this clone. The chain couples TRBV13 to TRBJ1-2; no clear D gene. The germline CDR1 and CDR2 sequences are PRHDT and FYEKMQ (reference sequence). This CDR3 comprises 14 residues. V was shortened by 5 bases and J by 0 bases, with 10 bases between the two germline ends. The CDR3 DNA reads as TGTGCCAGCAGCGCCATGGGAGCTAACTATGGCTACACCTTC. This codes for CASSAMGANYGYTF.

The chain recombines TRBV2 with TRBJ1-4; weak D call: TRBD1 (5 bases). The CDR3 is 12 amino acids. The germline V and J ends were trimmed by 7 bases and 8 bases, with 11 bases remaining between them. Germline lookup yields CDR1 SNHLY and CDR2 FYNNEI. The CDR3 region has the DNA TGTGCCAGCATGGGGACGACCGAAAAACTGTTTTTT. Translating gives CASMGTTEKLFF.

This chain connects TRBV28 to TRBJ2-3, with D hard to call. The V gene lost 4 bases and the J gene lost 2 bases, with 13 bases spanning the gap. Germline V gives CDR1 MDHEN, CDR2 SYDVKM. The CDR3 extends over 15 amino acids. The CDR3: CASSSPGPNTDTQYF. Here the CDR3 DNA reads TGTGCCAGCAGTTCCCCCGGACCGAACACAGATACGCAGTATTTT.

The chain recombines TRBV2 with TRBJ1-1; unclear D gene. The CDR3 is made up of 11 amino acids. Trimming pared 4 bases from V and 6 bases from J, leaving 6 bases between. Germline-derived CDR1 and CDR2 are SNHLY and FYNNEI. CDR3: CASSVQAEAFF. DNA of the CDR3: TGTGCCAGCAGTGTTCAGGCTGAAGCTTTCTTT.

As for this clone: Other nucleotide sequences from this sample produce the same CDR3. The rearrangement joins TRBV27 to TRBJ1-1; no reliable D call. The V end lost 7 bases, the J end lost 1 base, and 4 bases lay between the germline ends. Germline V gene sequence: CDR1 MNHEY, CDR2 SMNVEV (reference sequence). There are 11 residues in the CDR3. CDR3 bases: TGTGCCAGCAAAGGGAACACTGAAGCTTTCTTT. Protein: CASKGNTEAFF.

The chain links TRBV30 to TRBJ2-2, with a weak D call TRBD1 (6 bases). Trimming removed 2 bases at V and 0 bases at J, with 13 bases between. Germline CDR1 GTSNPN, CDR2 SVGIG (reference sequence). CDR3 length: 16 amino acids. CDR3 sequence: CAWSLGQFANTGELFF. In DNA, the CDR3 is TGTGCCTGGAGTTTAGGACAGTTCGCGAACACCGGGGAGCTGTTTTTT.

The chain recombines TRBV7-2 with TRBJ1-1; D gene ambiguous. The germline V and J ends were trimmed by 6 bases and 4 bases, with 9 bases remaining between them. Germline values: CDR1 SGHTA, CDR2 FQGNSA. This CDR3 has 12 residues. CDR3 amino acids: CASRSGSTEAFF. The CDR3 DNA sequence: TGTGCCAGCAGGTCGGGAAGCACTGAAGCTTTCTTT.

The J gene is TRBJ2-3, the V gene TRBV29-1; a weak D match, TRBD1 (5 bases). Germline V lookup: CDR1 SQVTM, CDR2 ANQGSEA. The CDR3 is 13 residues long. Trimming shortened V by 4 bases and J by 4 bases, and 12 bases separated the two germline ends. The CDR3 sequence: CSVVFPGSDTQYF. DNA of the CDR3: TGCAGCGTTGTGTTTCCAGGGTCAGATACGCAGTATTTT.

This clone came up a few times. The V and J genes are TRBV29-1 and TRBJ2-1; no reliable D call. The CDR3 spans 13 residues. Germline-derived CDR1 and CDR2 are SQVTM and ANQGSEA. V lost 6 bases and J 0 bases, leaving 9 bases between the germline ends. CDR3 DNA: TGCAGCGTCCTCTTGCCCTCCTACAATGAGCAGTTCTTC. Amino acid sequence: CSVLLPSYNEQFF.

The chain recombines TRBV9 with TRBJ2-3; unclear D gene. V was cut by 0 bases and J by 3 bases, with 11 bases left in between. From germline, CDR1 is SGDLS and CDR2 YYNGEE. This CDR3 is 15 amino acids long. CDR3 nucleotides: TGTGCCAGCAGCGTAGTACGAGGAGCGACAGATACGCAGTATTTT. Encoded protein: CASSVVRGATDTQYF.